Listed below are T cell receptor beta chains from one sample, sequenced in a study of blood T cell repertoires in COVID-19. The method was immunoSEQ multiplex PCR; TCRdb's version includes in-frame clones alone and lacks a portion of them. The sample lists 70,000 to 90,000 clones; about four fifths were seen once. Sequenced sample: peripheral blood. The receptors come from a human donor in a cohort sampled during active COVID-19. The CDR3 runs from the conserved cysteine through the conserved F or W. A D gene is named only where the DNA matches it firmly. A row's size may be missing; if present it is once, few, many or a size class.

>TRBV19|.|TRBJ2-1|TRBD2
TGTGCCAGTAGTCCTCCTAGCGGGTGGGGGTCCTACAATGAGCAGTTCTTC
CASSPPSGWGSYNEQFF
>TRBV18|.|TRBJ2-3|TRBD1
TGTGCCAGCTCACCCGGACAGGGGGGCACAGATACGCAGTATTTT
CASSPGQGGTDTQYF
>TRBV7-3|.|TRBJ2-3|.
TGTGCCAGCATGCTAGATGGCGGGAACACAGATACGCAGTATTTT
CASMLDGGNTDTQYF
>TRBV19|.|TRBJ1-1|TRBD1
TGTGCCAGTAGTCCTAGGACAGGAGAAAACACTGAAGCTTTCTTT
CASSPRTGENTEAFF
>TRBV19|.|TRBJ2-2|TRBD1
TGTGCCAGTAGTACCTGGACAGGGTCCCACACCGGGGAGCTGTTTTTT
CASSTWTGSHTGELFF
>TRBV4-1|.|TRBJ1-6|.
TGCGCCAGCAGCCAAGTTGGATCTCAGGTAGACAATTCACCCCTCCACTTT
CASSQVGSQVDNSPLHF
>TRBV6-6|.|TRBJ2-2|TRBD2
TGTGCCAGCAGTTACCCTCGCTTAGCGGGGTCCGGGGAGCTGTTTTTT
CASSYPRLAGSGELFF
>TRBV18|.|TRBJ2-3|TRBD1
TGTGCCAGCTCACTACAGGGGGGCACAGATACGCAGTATTTT
CASSLQGGTDTQYF
>TRBV10-1|.|TRBJ2-1|.
TGCGCCAGCAGTGACAGGGTTGGGTACAATGAGCAGTTCTTC
CASSDRVGYNEQFF
>TRBV20-1|once|TRBJ1-5|.
TGCAGTGCTAGTTCGCGGCCGTATAGCAATCAGCCCCAGCATTTT
CSASSRPYSNQPQHF
>TRBV4-2|.|TRBJ2-1|.
TGTGCCAGCAGCCAAGAGCGAACTAGGACCTACAATGAGCAGTTCTTC
CASSQERTRTYNEQFF